Below, one TCR beta chain is given with its context. CDR1 and CDR2 from the germline V gene are SGHTA and FQGNSA. The J segment lost 5 bases and the V segment lost 5 bases, leaving 12 bases of the junction unmatched. The CDR3 length is 16 residues. The data are from a study of blood T cell repertoires in COVID-19. At the level of the study: Sites across the United States, Italy and Spain contributed samples from acute and convalescent COVID-19.

Study processing details: Estimation of nucleated cell counts was performed using reference gene primer amplification. Clones were read by immunoSEQ multiplex PCR, and TCRdb kept only the in-frame ones, dropping some. V, J and clone size derive from that table, while D and trimming were established from the DNA sequence. There are approximately 440,000 clones in the sample; around 90% occur only once, and approximately 0.65% lies in the top ten. Two negative PCRs, clearance, or symptom resolution had been documented for recovered Cohort 3 donors. Sequenced: PBMCs or T cells enriched from blood (not recorded which). The V gene is TRBV7-2, the J gene TRBJ2-1; 7 bases align to TRBD2. This sequence originates from a man between 18 and 35 years old who had recovered from COVID-19. CDR3 nucleotide sequence: TGTGCCAGCAGCCTATTAGCGGGCGGGTTGAACAATGAGCAGTTCTTC. Translation gives CASSLLAGGLNNEQFF.